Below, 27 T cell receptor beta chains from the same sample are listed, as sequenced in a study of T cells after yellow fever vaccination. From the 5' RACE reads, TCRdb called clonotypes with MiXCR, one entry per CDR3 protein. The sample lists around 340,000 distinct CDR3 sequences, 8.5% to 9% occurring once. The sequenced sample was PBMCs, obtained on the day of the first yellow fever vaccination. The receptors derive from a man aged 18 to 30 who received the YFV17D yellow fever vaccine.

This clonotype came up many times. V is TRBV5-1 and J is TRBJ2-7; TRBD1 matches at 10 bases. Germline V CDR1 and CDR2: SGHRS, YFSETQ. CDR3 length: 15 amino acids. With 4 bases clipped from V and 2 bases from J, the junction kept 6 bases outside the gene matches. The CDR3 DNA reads TGCGCCAGCAGCCCGGGACAGGGGTTAGCCTACGAGCAGTACGTC. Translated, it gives CASSPGQGLAYEQYV.

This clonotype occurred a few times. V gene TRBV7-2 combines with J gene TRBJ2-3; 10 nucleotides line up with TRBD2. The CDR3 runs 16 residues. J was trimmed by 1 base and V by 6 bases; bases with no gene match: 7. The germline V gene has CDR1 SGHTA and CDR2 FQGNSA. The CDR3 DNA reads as TGTGCCAGCAGGGCCAGCGGGGGGGAGGGCACAGATACGCAGTATTTT. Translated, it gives CASRASGGEGTDTQYF.

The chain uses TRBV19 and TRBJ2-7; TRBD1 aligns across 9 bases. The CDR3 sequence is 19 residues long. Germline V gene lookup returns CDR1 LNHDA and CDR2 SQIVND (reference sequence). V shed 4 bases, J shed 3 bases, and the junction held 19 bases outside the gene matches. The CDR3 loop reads CASSTLTGGSAGRHYEQYF. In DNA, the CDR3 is TGTGCCAGTAGTACCCTGACAGGGGGTTCAGCGGGGAGACACTACGAGCAGTACTTC.

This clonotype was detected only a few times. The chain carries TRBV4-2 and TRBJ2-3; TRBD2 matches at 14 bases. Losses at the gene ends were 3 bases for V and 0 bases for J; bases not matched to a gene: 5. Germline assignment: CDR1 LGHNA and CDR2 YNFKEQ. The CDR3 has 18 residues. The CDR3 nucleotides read TGTGCCAGCAGCCATGGGACTAGCGGGGGCCCTAGCACAGATACGCAGTATTTT. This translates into CASSHGTSGGPSTDTQYF.

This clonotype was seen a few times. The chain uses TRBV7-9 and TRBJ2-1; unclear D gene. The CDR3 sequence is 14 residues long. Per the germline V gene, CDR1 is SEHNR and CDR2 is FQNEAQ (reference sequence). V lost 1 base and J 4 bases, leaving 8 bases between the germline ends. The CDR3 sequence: CASSLGAEYNEQFF. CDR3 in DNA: TGTGCCAGCAGCTTAGGGGCGGAGTACAATGAGCAGTTCTTC.

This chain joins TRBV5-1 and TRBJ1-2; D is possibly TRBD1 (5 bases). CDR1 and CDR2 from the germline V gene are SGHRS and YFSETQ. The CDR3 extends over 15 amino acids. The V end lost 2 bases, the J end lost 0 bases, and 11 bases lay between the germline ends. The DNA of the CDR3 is TGCGCCAGCAGCTTCAACGCAGGGCCTAACTATGGCTACACCTTC. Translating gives CASSFNAGPNYGYTF.

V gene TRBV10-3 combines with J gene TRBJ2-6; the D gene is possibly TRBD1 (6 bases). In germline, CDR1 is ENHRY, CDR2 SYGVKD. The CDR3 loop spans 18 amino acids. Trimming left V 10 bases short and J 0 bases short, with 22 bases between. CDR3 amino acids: CATHPAYRAPSGANVLTF. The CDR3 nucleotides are TGTGCCACCCATCCAGCCTACAGGGCCCCCTCTGGGGCCAACGTCCTGACTTTC.

In DNA form, the CDR3 reads TGTGCCAGCAGCCGCCGGCCTTACTCCTACAATGAGCAGTTCTTC. Translation gives CASSRRPYSYNEQFF. The rearrangement links TRBV7-2 to TRBJ2-1; D not resolved. V shed 5 bases and J shed 0 bases, with 11 bases lying between them. From germline, CDR1 is SGHTA and CDR2 FQGNSA. This CDR3 contains 15 residues.

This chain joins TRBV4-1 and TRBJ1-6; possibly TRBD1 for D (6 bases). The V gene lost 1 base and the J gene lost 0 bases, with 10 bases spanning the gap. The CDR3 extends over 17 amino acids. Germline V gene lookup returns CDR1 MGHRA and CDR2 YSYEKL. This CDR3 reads CASSQGTALSYNSPLHF. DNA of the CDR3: TGCGCCAGCAGCCAAGGGACAGCTCTCTCCTATAATTCACCCCTCCACTTT.

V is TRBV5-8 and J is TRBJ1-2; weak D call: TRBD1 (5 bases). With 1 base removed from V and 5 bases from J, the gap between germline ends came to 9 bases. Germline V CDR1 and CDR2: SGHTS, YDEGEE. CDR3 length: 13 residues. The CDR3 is CASSLWTTYGYTF. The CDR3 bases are TGTGCCAGCAGCTTGTGGACAACATATGGCTACACCTTC.

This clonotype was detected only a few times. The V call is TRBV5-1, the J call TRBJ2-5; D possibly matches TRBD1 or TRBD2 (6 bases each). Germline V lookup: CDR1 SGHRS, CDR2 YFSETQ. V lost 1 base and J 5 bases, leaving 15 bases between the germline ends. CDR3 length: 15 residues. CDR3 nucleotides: TGCGCCAGCAGCTTGAATACGGGGGCCGGGGAGACCCAGTACTTC. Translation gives CASSLNTGAGETQYF.

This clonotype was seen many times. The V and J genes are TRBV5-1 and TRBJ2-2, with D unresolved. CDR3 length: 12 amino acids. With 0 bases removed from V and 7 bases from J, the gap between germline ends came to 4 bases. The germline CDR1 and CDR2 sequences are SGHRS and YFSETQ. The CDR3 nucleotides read TGCGCCAGCAGCTTGGAGAGCGGGGAGCTGTTTTTT. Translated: CASSLESGELFF.

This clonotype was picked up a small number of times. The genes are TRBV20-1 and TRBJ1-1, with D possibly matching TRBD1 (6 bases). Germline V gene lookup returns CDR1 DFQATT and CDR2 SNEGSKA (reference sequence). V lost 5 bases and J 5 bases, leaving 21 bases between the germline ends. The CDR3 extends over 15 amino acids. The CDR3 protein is CSAPLGRQAGTEAFF. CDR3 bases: TGCAGTGCTCCTCTCGGGAGACAGGCCGGGACTGAAGCTTTCTTT.

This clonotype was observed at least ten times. The CDR3 coding sequence is TGTGCCATCACGGGACAGGGAAGAAACACCATATATTTT. Translated: CAITGQGRNTIYF. The chain combines TRBV7-8 with TRBJ1-3, with 9 bases aligning to TRBD1. V lost 10 bases, J lost 5 bases, and 6 bases stayed unmatched. Germline CDR1 reads SGHVS; CDR2 reads FQNEAQ. This CDR3 is built from 13 residues.

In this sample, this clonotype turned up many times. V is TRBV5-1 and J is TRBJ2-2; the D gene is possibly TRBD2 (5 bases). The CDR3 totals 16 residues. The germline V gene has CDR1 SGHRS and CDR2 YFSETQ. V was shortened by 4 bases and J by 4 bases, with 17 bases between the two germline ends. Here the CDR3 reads CASSPLGVDVTGELFF. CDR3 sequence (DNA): TGCGCCAGCAGCCCCCTGGGAGTGGACGTCACCGGGGAGCTGTTTTTT.

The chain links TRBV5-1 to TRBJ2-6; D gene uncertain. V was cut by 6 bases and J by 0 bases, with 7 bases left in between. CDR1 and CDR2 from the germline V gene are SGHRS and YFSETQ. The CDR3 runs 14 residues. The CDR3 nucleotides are TGCGCCAGCAATGACCGCTCTGGGGCCAACGTCCTGACTTTC. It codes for CASNDRSGANVLTF.

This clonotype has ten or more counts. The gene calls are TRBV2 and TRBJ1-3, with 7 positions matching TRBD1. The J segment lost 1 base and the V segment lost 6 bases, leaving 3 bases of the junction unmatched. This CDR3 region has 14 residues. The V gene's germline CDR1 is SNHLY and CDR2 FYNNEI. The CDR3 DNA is TGTGCCAGCAGCGTGACAGGGTCTGGAAACACCATATATTTT. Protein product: CASSVTGSGNTIYF.

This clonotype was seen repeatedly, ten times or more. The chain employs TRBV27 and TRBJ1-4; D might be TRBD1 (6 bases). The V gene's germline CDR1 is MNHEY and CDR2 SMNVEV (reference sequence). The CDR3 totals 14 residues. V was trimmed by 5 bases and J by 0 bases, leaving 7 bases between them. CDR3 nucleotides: TGTGCCAGCAGTCCAGGGGCAACTAATGAAAAACTGTTTTTT. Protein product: CASSPGATNEKLFF. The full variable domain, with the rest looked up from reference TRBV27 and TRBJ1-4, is EAQVTQNPRYLITVTGKKLTVTCSQNMNHEYMSWYRQDPGLGLRQIYYSMNVEVTDKGDVPEGYKVSRKEKRNFPLILESPSPNQTSLYFCASSPGATNEKLFFGSGTQLSVL.

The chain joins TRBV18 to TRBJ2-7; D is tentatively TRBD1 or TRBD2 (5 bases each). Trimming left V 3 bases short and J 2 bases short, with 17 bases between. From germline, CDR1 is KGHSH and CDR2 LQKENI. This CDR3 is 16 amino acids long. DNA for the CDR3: TGTGCCAGCTCACCGCCCGGGACGGTGAAAACCTACGAGCAGTACTTC. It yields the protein CASSPPGTVKTYEQYF.

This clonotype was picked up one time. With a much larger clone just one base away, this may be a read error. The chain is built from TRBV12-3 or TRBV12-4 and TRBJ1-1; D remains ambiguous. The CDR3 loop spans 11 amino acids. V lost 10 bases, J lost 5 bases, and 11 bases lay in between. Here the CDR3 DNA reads TGTGCCACAGCGGGGTTTACTGAAGCTTTCTTT. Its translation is CATAGFTEAFF.

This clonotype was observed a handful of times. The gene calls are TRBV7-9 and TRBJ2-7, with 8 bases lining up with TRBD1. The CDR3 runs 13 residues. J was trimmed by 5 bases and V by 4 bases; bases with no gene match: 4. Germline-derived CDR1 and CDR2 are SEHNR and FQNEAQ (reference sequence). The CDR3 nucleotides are TGTGCCAGCAGCTACTCAGGGGGCCACGAGCAGTACTTC. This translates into CASSYSGGHEQYF.

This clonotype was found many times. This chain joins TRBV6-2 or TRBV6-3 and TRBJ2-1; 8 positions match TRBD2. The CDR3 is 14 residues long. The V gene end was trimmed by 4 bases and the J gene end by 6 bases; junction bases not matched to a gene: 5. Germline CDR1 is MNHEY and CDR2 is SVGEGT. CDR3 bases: TGTGCCAGCAGTTTCGGACTAGCTGGCAATGAGCAGTTCTTC. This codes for CASSFGLAGNEQFF.

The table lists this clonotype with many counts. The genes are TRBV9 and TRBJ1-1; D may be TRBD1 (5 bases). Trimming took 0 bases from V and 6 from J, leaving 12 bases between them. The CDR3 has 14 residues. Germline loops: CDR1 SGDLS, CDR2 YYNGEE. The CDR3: CASSVGGDSAEAFF. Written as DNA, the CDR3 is TGTGCCAGCAGCGTAGGAGGGGATAGCGCTGAAGCTTTCTTT. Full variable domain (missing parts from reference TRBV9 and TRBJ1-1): DSGVTQTPKHLITATGQRVTLRCSPRSGDLSVYWYQQSLDQGLQFLIQYYNGEERAKGNILERFSAQQFPDLHSELNLSSLELGDSALYFCASSVGGDSAEAFFGQGTRLTVV.

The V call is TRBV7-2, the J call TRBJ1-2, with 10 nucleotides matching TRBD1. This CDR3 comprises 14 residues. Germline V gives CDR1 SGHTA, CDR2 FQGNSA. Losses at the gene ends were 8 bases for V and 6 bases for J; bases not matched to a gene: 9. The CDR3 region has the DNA TGTGCCAGCTCACCGGCGGACAGGGGGAATGGCTACACCTTC. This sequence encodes CASSPADRGNGYTF.

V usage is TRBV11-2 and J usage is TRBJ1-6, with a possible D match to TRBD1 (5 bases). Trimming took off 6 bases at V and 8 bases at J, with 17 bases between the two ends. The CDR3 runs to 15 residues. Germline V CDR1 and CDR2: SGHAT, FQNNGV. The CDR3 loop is CASSWTWGPDSPLHF. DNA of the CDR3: TGTGCCAGCAGTTGGACCTGGGGCCCGGATTCACCCCTCCACTTT. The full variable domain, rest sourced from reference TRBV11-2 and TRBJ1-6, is EAGVAQSPRYKIIEKRQSVAFWCNPISGHATLYWYQQILGQGPKLLIQFQNNGVVDDSQLPKDRFSAERLKGVDSTLKIQPAKLEDSAVYLCASSWTWGPDSPLHFGNGTRLTVT.

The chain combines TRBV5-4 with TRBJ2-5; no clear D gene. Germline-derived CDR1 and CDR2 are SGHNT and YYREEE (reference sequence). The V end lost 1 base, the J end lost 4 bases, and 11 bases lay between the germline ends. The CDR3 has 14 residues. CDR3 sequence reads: CASSLPTSPETQYF. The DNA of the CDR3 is TGTGCCAGCAGCTTGCCCACGTCCCCAGAGACCCAGTACTTC. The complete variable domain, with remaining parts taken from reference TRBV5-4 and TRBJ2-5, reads ETGVTQSPTHLIKTRGQQVTLRCSSQSGHNTVSWYQQALGQGPQFIFQYYREEENGRGNFPPRFSGLQFPNYSSELNVNALELDDSALYLCASSLPTSPETQYFGPGTRLLVL.

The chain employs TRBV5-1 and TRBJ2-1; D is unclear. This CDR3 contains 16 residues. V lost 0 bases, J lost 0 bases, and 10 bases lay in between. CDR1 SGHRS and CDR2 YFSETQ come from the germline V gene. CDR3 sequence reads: CASSLAQVSSYNEQFF. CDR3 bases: TGCGCCAGCAGCTTGGCCCAGGTTAGCTCCTACAATGAGCAGTTCTTC.